The next 23 T cell receptor beta chains were all read from a single sample in a study of tumor-infiltrating lymphocytes in primary liver carcinoma. The researchers produced TCR beta cDNA from about 510 ng total RNA with a constant-region primer. Researchers made the TCR beta libraries by running three nested multiplex PCR rounds with slightly modified ARM-PCR. Rounds one and two of PCR, each of 10 cycles, were primed with TRBV1-TRBV30 forward primers and a C-beta reverse primer. TCRdb processed the multiplex PCR reads anew with MiXCR; each CDR3 protein has one entry. The repertoire holds 250,000 to 350,000 distinct CDR3 sequences, with roughly three fifths as singletons. For blood RNA, unsorted whole blood served as the source, and germline DNA was extracted too. Input material: peripheral blood. These receptor sequences come from a woman aged 25 to 39 with primary liver carcinoma and hepatitis B virus infection.

The gene calls are TRBV12-3 or TRBV12-4 and TRBJ2-3, with 9 bases fitting TRBD2. V lost 2 bases, J lost 1 base, and 4 bases stayed unmatched. The CDR3 runs 16 residues. This CDR3 is CASSLIAGGGTDTQYF. CDR3 bases: TGTGCCAGCAGTTTAATCGCGGGAGGGGGCACAGATACGCAGTATTTT.

V gene TRBV30 combines with J gene TRBJ2-1; D is perhaps TRBD1 (6 bases). The CDR3 contains 13 residues. Trimming shortened V by 5 bases and J by 8 bases, and 16 bases separated the two germline ends. CDR1 and CDR2 (germline): GTSNPN, SVGIG (reference sequence). CDR3 nucleotides: TGTGCCTGGGACCAGGGGCTGGTTTATGAGCAGTTCTTC. It yields the protein CAWDQGLVYEQFF.

This clonotype was detected only a few times. This chain uses TRBV4-2 with TRBJ2-4; 8 nucleotides agree with TRBD1. The CDR3 sequence is 17 residues long. Germline V lookup: CDR1 LGHNA, CDR2 YNFKEQ. Trimming at V came to 3 bases and at J to 0 bases, leaving 7 bases not matched to a gene. This CDR3 reads CASSQWTGKLAKNIQYF. The CDR3, as DNA: TGTGCCAGCAGCCAGTGGACAGGGAAACTAGCCAAAAACATTCAGTACTTC.

In this sample, this clonotype turned up a few times. The genes are TRBV28 and TRBJ2-7; D is unresolved. The germline V gene encodes CDR1 MDHEN and CDR2 SYDVKM. V gave up 6 bases and J gave up 2 bases, with 11 bases separating them. This CDR3 is built from 13 residues. This chain's CDR3 is CASSHGTPYEQYF. CDR3 DNA: TGTGCCAGCAGCCATGGAACCCCCTACGAGCAGTACTTC.

The V call is TRBV4-3, the J call TRBJ2-7, with D perhaps being TRBD1 or TRBD2 (7 bases each). Per the germline V gene, CDR1 is LGHNA and CDR2 is YSLEER. The CDR3 loop spans 16 amino acids. Trimming left V 0 bases short and J 3 bases short, with 15 bases between. CDR3: CASSQDAGGELYEQYF. In DNA form, the CDR3 reads TGCGCCAGCAGCCAAGATGCAGGGGGGGAGCTCTACGAGCAGTACTTC.

The chain joins TRBV6-5 to TRBJ2-7; maybe TRBD1 (5 bases). Germline assignment: CDR1 MNHEY and CDR2 SVGAGI. Trimming removed 0 bases from V and 2 bases from J, with 14 bases in between. The CDR3 runs 16 residues. This CDR3 is CASSYSIHGATYEQYF. The CDR3 DNA follows: TGTGCCAGCAGTTACTCGATACATGGGGCAACCTACGAGCAGTACTTC.

Comments on this clonotype: A read error may produce the germline difference seen at one junction end. This sequence joins TRBV14 and TRBJ2-5; tentatively, D is TRBD1 or TRBD2 (6 bases each). Germline-derived CDR1 and CDR2 are SGHDN and FVKESK. The CDR3 has 16 residues. Written as DNA, the CDR3 is TGTGACAGCAGCCAAGATACGGGGGCAATCCAAGAGACCCAGTACTTC. Its protein is CDSSQDTGAIQETQYF.

In regard to this clonotype: This may be a read error, as it is one base from a much larger clone. The V and J genes are TRBV12-3 or TRBV12-4 and TRBJ1-1; possibly TRBD1 for D (5 bases). The length of the CDR3 is 13 residues. Trimming took off 2 bases at V and 12 bases at J, with 16 bases between the two ends. The CDR3 loop is CASSLFSQDQTFF. DNA for the CDR3: TGTGCCAGCAGTTTATTTTCACAGGACCAAACTTTCTTT.

This clonotype was counted at least ten times. J is TRBJ2-6 and V is TRBV11-2; D possibly corresponds to TRBD1 (6 bases). Looked up from germline, CDR1 is SGHAT and CDR2 is FQNNGV. This CDR3 region has 19 residues. Between the trimmed V and J ends, which lost 6 bases and 1 base, there was a span of 22 bases. CDR3 loop: CASRTWGLQPTSGANVLTF. CDR3 bases: TGTGCCAGCAGGACATGGGGGCTTCAACCCACATCTGGGGCCAACGTCCTGACTTTC.

Comments on this clonotype: One end of the junction fails to match germline, which may point to a read error. This chain uses TRBV6-1 with TRBJ2-2; D possibly corresponds to TRBD2 (6 bases). The CDR3 is made up of 16 amino acids. Per germline, CDR1 MNHNS and CDR2 SASEGT. CDR3: CASSVDRLVGTVELFF. For the CDR3, the DNA is TGTGCCAGCAGTGTGGATCGACTAGTGGGCACCGTGGAGCTGTTTTTT.

This clonotype was detected only a few times. This chain uses TRBV6-5 with TRBJ2-3; D unresolved. The CDR3 runs to 15 residues. V dropped 0 bases and J dropped 6 bases, with 13 bases sitting between them. Germline values: CDR1 MNHEY, CDR2 SVGAGI. The CDR3 bases are TGTGCCAGCAGTTACTCCCCCCCTAGTTTTGATACGCAGTATTTT. Its protein product is CASSYSPPSFDTQYF.

This clonotype was detected many times. This chain uses TRBV12-3 or TRBV12-4 with TRBJ2-2; 8 bases are a match to TRBD1. V lost 10 bases and J lost 5; bases outside the gene matches: 6. There are 13 residues in the CDR3. This CDR3 reads CAIARTGTGELFF. The CDR3 nucleotides are TGTGCCATCGCCAGGACAGGGACCGGGGAGCTGTTTTTT.

The chain uses TRBV28 and TRBJ1-5, with D possibly TRBD1 on 6 matching bases. The CDR3 is 14 residues long. Trimming pared 7 bases from V and 3 bases from J, leaving 13 bases between. In germline, CDR1 is MDHEN, CDR2 SYDVKM. CDR3 loop: CASKGTTTNQPQHF. CDR3 bases: TGTGCCAGCAAAGGGACAACTACCAATCAGCCCCAGCATTTT.

There are a few counts of this clonotype. The V and J genes are TRBV4-1 and TRBJ2-3; a weak D match, TRBD1 (5 bases). Germline V gives CDR1 MGHRA, CDR2 YSYEKL. The CDR3 spans 14 residues. The V end was cut by 1 base, the J end by 5 bases, with 10 bases between. The CDR3 nucleotides are TGCGCCAGCAGCCAAGTTGAAGGGGAAGATACGCAGTATTTT. It specifies CASSQVEGEDTQYF.

In its sample, this clonotype was seen a few times. This sequence joins TRBV10-3 and TRBJ1-1; no definite D call. The V and J ends lost 6 bases and 0 bases respectively, with 8 bases between them. Germline-derived CDR1 and CDR2 are ENHRY and SYGVKD. This CDR3 is 13 amino acids long. The chain's CDR3 is CAISDEMNTEAFF. Here the CDR3 DNA reads TGTGCCATCAGCGACGAGATGAACACTGAAGCTTTCTTT.

This clonotype was picked up many times. The chain combines TRBV11-2 with TRBJ2-7; the match to TRBD1 covers 11 bases. V lost 2 bases and J lost 4; bases outside the gene matches: 7. Germline V lookup: CDR1 SGHAT, CDR2 FQNNGV. The CDR3 is 16 amino acids. CDR3 region: CASSLLEWDRGYEQYF. The CDR3 bases are TGTGCCAGCAGCTTACTGGAGTGGGACAGGGGGTACGAGCAGTACTTC.

On this clonotype: This sequence may be a read error, since a much larger clone differs from it by one base. The chain is built from TRBV4-2 and TRBJ2-2, with 7 nucleotides matching TRBD2. The CDR3 totals 16 residues. Germline assignment: CDR1 LGHNA and CDR2 YNFKEQ. V dropped 3 bases and J dropped 5; count of bases not matched to a gene: 9. CDR3: CASSQGPGGGTGELFF. As DNA, the CDR3 is TGTGCCAGCAGCCAGGGCCCTGGGGGAGGGACCGGGGAGCTGTTTTTT.

V gene TRBV5-4 combines with J gene TRBJ2-1; TRBD1 or TRBD2 may be the D gene (5 bases each). V was pared by 0 bases and J by 10 bases, with 11 bases between. The CDR3 spans 13 residues. Germline CDR1 SGHNT, CDR2 YYREEE (reference sequence). CDR3 sequence: CASSLVGTSEQFF. The CDR3 DNA reads TGTGCCAGCAGCTTGGTAGGGACCAGCGAGCAGTTCTTC.

The chain links TRBV7-9 to TRBJ2-1; D call uncertain. The germline gives CDR1 SEHNR, CDR2 FQNEAQ (reference sequence). This CDR3 spans 12 amino acids. With 9 bases removed from V and 8 bases from J, the gap between germline ends came to 14 bases. In DNA form, the CDR3 reads TGTGCCAGGAGTTTAGGATCACATGAGCAGTTCTTC. Its translation: CARSLGSHEQFF.

This clonotype was counted many times. J is TRBJ1-1 and V is TRBV4-3; no reliable D call. Germline lookup yields CDR1 LGHNA and CDR2 YSLEER. This CDR3 contains 15 residues. V was trimmed by 1 base and J by 1 base, leaving 10 bases between them. CDR3 amino acids: CASSQGGRPNTEAFF. The CDR3 region has the DNA TGCGCCAGCAGCCAAGGCGGCCGCCCGAACACTGAAGCTTTCTTT.

This clonotype was seen many times. V gene TRBV4-3 combines with J gene TRBJ2-7; D is perhaps TRBD1 (6 bases). The CDR3 is 14 amino acids. In germline, CDR1 is LGHNA, CDR2 YSLEER. V was pared by 0 bases and J by 2 bases, with 8 bases between. This CDR3 is CASSQERTAYEQYF. In DNA form, the CDR3 reads TGCGCCAGCAGCCAAGAAAGGACAGCCTACGAGCAGTACTTC.

This clonotype was seen at least ten times. The chain joins TRBV5-5 to TRBJ1-4; 7 bases agree with TRBD1. In germline, CDR1 is SGHKS, CDR2 YYEKEE (reference sequence). Trimming at V came to 4 bases and at J to 7 bases, leaving 7 bases not matched to a gene. The CDR3 runs to 14 residues. The CDR3: CASSRDRLAEKLFF. Written as DNA, the CDR3 is TGTGCCAGCAGCCGGGACAGACTCGCTGAAAAACTGTTTTTT.

This clonotype was found many times. The chain carries TRBV5-6 and TRBJ2-6; tentative D call: TRBD2 (5 bases). The CDR3 has 16 amino acids. V was trimmed by 1 base and J by 5 bases, leaving 13 bases between them. Germline lookup yields CDR1 SGHDT and CDR2 YYEEEE. The CDR3 loop reads CASSLLAFSWANVLTF. Written as DNA, the CDR3 is TGTGCCAGCAGCTTGTTAGCGTTTTCTTGGGCCAACGTCCTGACTTTC.